The entry below describes one TCR beta chain. The sample is drawn from a study of T cell changes during pregnancy in multiple sclerosis. The repertoire was sequenced with immunoSEQ multiplex PCR; TCRdb's copy has only in-frame clones and lacks some. The repertoire consists of 25,000 to 35,000 clones, with roughly nine tenths occurring once and the leading ten covering about 11%. Germline CDR1 and CDR2: SGHRS and YFSETQ. V lost 0 bases and J lost 4; bases outside the gene matches: 7. This CDR3 comprises 16 residues. Sequences were derived from CD8+ T cells from peripheral blood mononuclear cells, sampled in the second trimester of pregnancy. The receptor comes from a female donor with multiple sclerosis, enrolled in a pregnancy study. The rearrangement links TRBV5-1 to TRBJ2-3; 8 bases line up with TRBD2. The CDR3 sequence: CASSLGPPGLADTQYF. The DNA for the CDR3 is TGCGCCAGCAGCTTGGGACCCCCGGGACTAGCAGATACGCAGTATTTT.